The 32 T cell receptor beta chains in this list originate from one sample, sequenced in a study of T cells in Graves' hyperthyroidism and ophthalmopathy. Researchers took RNA transcripts and amplified the TCR beta CDR3 regions from them. A first-round RT-PCR of the TCR CDR3 used the HTBI primer set. TCRdb analysed the multiplex PCR reads with MiXCR anew, one entry per CDR3 protein. The sample gives some 570,000 distinct CDR3 sequences, 13% to 15% of which show up once; 7.1% is in the top ten. Input material: blood. These receptor sequences come from a woman aged 18-29 years with Graves' ophthalmopathy.

This clonotype was seen a handful of times. The rearrangement joins TRBV4-1 to TRBJ1-5; the D is unclear. Trimming pared 0 bases from V and 0 bases from J, leaving 12 bases between. The CDR3 is 17 amino acids. Germline assignment: CDR1 MGHRA and CDR2 YSYEKL. The chain's CDR3 is CASSQEGWPLSNQPQHF. In DNA form, the CDR3 reads TGCGCCAGCAGCCAAGAGGGTTGGCCTCTTAGCAATCAGCCCCAGCATTTT.

This clonotype was found many times. The genes are TRBV7-9 and TRBJ2-1; 10 bases match TRBD2. Trimming cost V 4 bases and J 4 bases; bases outside gene matches: 13. The germline V gene encodes CDR1 SEHNR and CDR2 FQNEAQ (reference sequence). The CDR3 runs to 18 residues. The CDR3 nucleotides read TGTGCCAGCAGCTCCACCTCTAGCGGGAGTGGACCTTACAATGAGCAGTTCTTC. Its protein product is CASSSTSSGSGPYNEQFF.

Here the CDR3 DNA reads TGTGCCAGTAGCCCCTTCCTCGGAGTAATCACAGATACGCAGTATTTT. Translated: CASSPFLGVITDTQYF. This rearrangement joins TRBV19 to TRBJ2-3; no clear D. Germline CDR1 LNHDA, CDR2 SQIVND (reference sequence). V shed 6 bases and J shed 2 bases, with 18 bases lying between them. The CDR3 has 16 residues.

J is TRBJ1-1 and V is TRBV20-1; the match to TRBD1 covers 8 bases. V lost 0 bases, J lost 0 bases, and 6 bases stayed unmatched. The germline V gene has CDR1 DFQATT and CDR2 SNEGSKA (reference sequence). This CDR3 is built from 16 residues. CDR3 protein: CSARDYRQGLNTEAFF. The CDR3 nucleotides read TGCAGTGCTAGAGACTACAGACAGGGGTTGAACACTGAAGCTTTCTTT.

This clonotype has a count of ten or more. This chain uses TRBV28 with TRBJ2-3, with 8 bases identical to TRBD2. Germline-derived CDR1 and CDR2 are MDHEN and SYDVKM. After removal of 5 bases from V and 1 base from J, the junction contained 20 bases not matched to a gene. This CDR3 contains 20 residues. The CDR3 spells CASSLKLAAGSPTRTDTQYF. CDR3 bases: TGTGCCAGCAGTCTTAAACTAGCGGCAGGTTCCCCCACCCGCACAGATACGCAGTATTTT.

This clonotype was recorded a few times. The chain uses TRBV18 and TRBJ2-1; TRBD2 matches 14 bases. Germline-derived CDR1 and CDR2 are KGHSH and LQKENI. Trimming took 6 bases from V and 7 from J; bases not matched to a gene: 8. The CDR3 is 16 residues long. For the CDR3, the DNA is TGTGCCAGCTCCATTGGGACTAGCGGGAGAGGGAATGAGCAGTTCTTC. Its protein is CASSIGTSGRGNEQFF.

This clonotype appeared many times. V gene TRBV6-2 or TRBV6-3 combines with J gene TRBJ2-5, with a weak D call TRBD1 (5 bases). Germline-derived CDR1 and CDR2 are MNHEY and SVGEGT. The CDR3 runs 17 residues. Between the trimmed V and J ends, which lost 4 bases and 5 bases, there was a span of 23 bases. The CDR3 DNA sequence: TGTGCCAGCAGTTCAGGAGAGAGACAGACCTCCGGTGAGACCCAGTACTTC. Its translation is CASSSGERQTSGETQYF.

The chain uses TRBV7-6 and TRBJ2-2; 13 bases line up with TRBD2. CDR3 length: 17 amino acids. The V gene end was trimmed by 8 bases and the J gene end by 3 bases; junction bases not matched to a gene: 9. CDR1 is SGHVS and CDR2 is FNYEAQ in the germline V gene. CDR3 protein: CASGYGLAGEYTGELFF. CDR3 DNA sequence: TGTGCCAGCGGCTACGGACTAGCGGGAGAGTACACCGGGGAGCTGTTTTTT.

This clonotype was detected only a few times. The chain uses TRBV28 and TRBJ1-1; D is uncertain. The CDR3 extends over 13 amino acids. CDR1 and CDR2 (germline): MDHEN, SYDVKM. The V and J ends lost 5 bases and 10 bases respectively, with 17 bases between them. The CDR3 DNA sequence: TGTGCCAGCAGTCCCTCTCGGTTGGAGGGAGCTTTCTTT. This gives the protein CASSPSRLEGAFF. Variable domain in full (rest from reference TRBV28 and TRBJ1-1): DVKVTQSSRYLVKRTGEKVFLECVQDMDHENMFWYRQDPGLGLRLIYFSYDVKMKEKGDIPEGYSVSREKKERFSLILESASTNQTSMYLCASSPSRLEGAFFGQGTRLTVV.

This clonotype was picked up many times. The rearrangement joins TRBV20-1 to TRBJ2-1; 7 nucleotides match TRBD1. The CDR3 is 14 residues long. The junction had 8 bases not matched to a gene; V was cut back by 1 base and J by 8 bases. Looked up from germline, CDR1 is DFQATT and CDR2 is SNEGSKA (reference sequence). The CDR3 loop is CSARAPTGQDEQFF. As DNA, the CDR3 is TGCAGTGCTAGAGCGCCGACAGGACAGGATGAGCAGTTCTTC.

The V gene is TRBV5-1, the J gene TRBJ2-1; the match to TRBD2 covers 14 bases. Germline CDR1 is SGHRS and CDR2 is YFSETQ. After removal of 4 bases from V and 0 bases from J, the junction contained 6 bases not matched to a gene. The CDR3 extends over 18 amino acids. The CDR3 sequence: CASSRGLAGASSYNEQFF. The DNA for the CDR3 is TGCGCCAGCAGCAGGGGACTAGCGGGGGCCAGCTCCTACAATGAGCAGTTCTTC.

This clonotype was observed at least ten times. The J gene is TRBJ2-3, the V gene TRBV3-1; the D gene is possibly TRBD2 (5 bases). Looked up from germline, CDR1 is LGHDT and CDR2 is YNNKEL (reference sequence). The V end lost 4 bases, the J end lost 2 bases, and 10 bases lay between the germline ends. CDR3 size: 14 residues. The CDR3 DNA reads as TGTGCCAGCAGCCTCCTAGCCTACACAGATACGCAGTATTTT. Amino acids: CASSLLAYTDTQYF.

Many counts were recorded for this clonotype. The chain links TRBV28 to TRBJ2-3, with D maybe TRBD2 (6 bases). Between the trimmed V and J ends, which lost 6 bases and 4 bases, there was a span of 11 bases. Germline CDR1 and CDR2: MDHEN and SYDVKM. This CDR3 is 13 amino acids long. The CDR3 spells CASRGGISDTQYF. CDR3 in DNA: TGTGCCAGCAGGGGCGGGATATCAGATACGCAGTATTTT. The full variable domain, with the rest looked up from reference TRBV28 and TRBJ2-3, is DVKVTQSSRYLVKRTGEKVFLECVQDMDHENMFWYRQDPGLGLRLIYFSYDVKMKEKGDIPEGYSVSREKKERFSLILESASTNQTSMYLCASRGGISDTQYFGPGTRLTVL.

This clonotype was recorded many times. The chain has TRBV28 and TRBJ1-1; tentative D call: TRBD1 (6 bases). There are 18 residues in the CDR3. Germline V gene data show CDR1 as MDHEN and CDR2 as SYDVKM. The germline V and J ends were trimmed by 6 bases and 2 bases, with 25 bases remaining between them. The CDR3 reads CASSSRGGLSLGNTEAFF. The CDR3 DNA sequence: TGTGCCAGCAGCTCTAGGGGGGGGCTCTCTCTGGGAAACACTGAAGCTTTCTTT.

Only a few counts were recorded for this clonotype. This chain connects TRBV15 to TRBJ2-1; 16 nucleotides line up with TRBD2. Looked up from germline, CDR1 is LNHNV and CDR2 is YYDKDF (reference sequence). V lost 3 bases to trimming and J lost 0 bases; unmatched junction nucleotides: 5. There are 19 residues in the CDR3. The CDR3 sequence: CATSRGLAGGPNSYNEQFF. The CDR3 DNA reads as TGTGCCACCAGCAGGGGACTAGCGGGAGGGCCGAACTCCTACAATGAGCAGTTCTTC.

The chain couples TRBV10-2 to TRBJ1-1, with no clear D. The length of the CDR3 is 12 residues. Trimming took off 7 bases at V and 4 bases at J, with 10 bases between the two ends. Looked up from germline, CDR1 is WSHSY and CDR2 is SAAADI. CDR3 sequence: CASIGRGTEAFF. For the CDR3, the DNA is TGCGCCAGCATAGGCAGAGGCACTGAAGCTTTCTTT.

Many counts were recorded for this clonotype. This rearrangement joins TRBV2 to TRBJ1-1; TRBD1 is a possible D gene (5 bases). Germline lookup yields CDR1 SNHLY and CDR2 FYNNEI. V lost 5 bases and J lost 7, with 11 bases in between. The CDR3 consists of 12 residues. CDR3 bases: TGTGCCAGCAGTTCCGACAGTAATGAAGCTTTCTTT. Amino acid sequence: CASSSDSNEAFF.

This clonotype appeared many times. This chain joins TRBV6-5 and TRBJ2-5, with 9 bases that match TRBD2. CDR3 length: 15 residues. CDR1 and CDR2 from the germline V gene are MNHEY and SVGAGI. The V segment lost 2 bases and the J segment 3 bases; nucleotides outside the gene matches: 4. The chain's CDR3 is CASSYVTSGKETQYF. CDR3 in DNA: TGTGCCAGCAGTTACGTGACTAGCGGAAAAGAGACCCAGTACTTC.

This clonotype was seen a few times. The gene calls are TRBV19 and TRBJ2-6, with D hard to call. The germline gives CDR1 LNHDA, CDR2 SQIVND (reference sequence). The V end was cut by 3 bases, the J end by 0 bases, with 6 bases between. CDR3 length equals 15 residues. The CDR3 DNA sequence: TGTGCCAGTAGTATTATCCGCTCTGGGGCCAACGTCCTGACTTTC. Encoded protein: CASSIIRSGANVLTF.

The rearrangement links TRBV19 to TRBJ1-5, with TRBD1 as a possible D gene (6 bases). Germline-derived CDR1 and CDR2 are LNHDA and SQIVND (reference sequence). V lost 1 base and J lost 9, with 13 bases in between. There are 14 residues in the CDR3. CDR3 DNA sequence: TGTGCCAGTAGTATAGGTTTACAGGGTCGGCCCCAGCATTTT. Its translation: CASSIGLQGRPQHF.

This clonotype was observed many times. The rearrangement links TRBV6-2 or TRBV6-3 to TRBJ2-1, with no clear D. CDR1 is MNHEY, CDR2 SVGEGT, per germline. The V end lost 0 bases, the J end lost 11 bases, and 8 bases lay between the germline ends. This CDR3 is 12 amino acids long. Here the CDR3 reads CASSYSVAKQFF. In DNA form, the CDR3 reads TGTGCCAGCAGTTACTCTGTAGCAAAGCAGTTCTTC.

This clonotype was observed many times. The genes are TRBV28 and TRBJ1-1, with TRBD1 matching over 7 bases. V lost 2 bases and J lost 7; bases outside the gene matches: 13. Germline CDR1 and CDR2: MDHEN and SYDVKM. The CDR3 is made up of 16 amino acids. In DNA, the CDR3 is TGTGCCAGCAGTTTAAATCCCTCCTGGGACAGTGATGAAGCTTTCTTT. It yields the protein CASSLNPSWDSDEAFF. Based on the CDR3 plus reference TRBV28 and TRBJ1-1, the full variable domain is DVKVTQSSRYLVKRTGEKVFLECVQDMDHENMFWYRQDPGLGLRLIYFSYDVKMKEKGDIPEGYSVSREKKERFSLILESASTNQTSMYLCASSLNPSWDSDEAFFGQGTRLTVV.

Here the CDR3 DNA reads TGTGCCAGCACCCTGGCAGGGGCTGGGGATACGCAGTATTTT. As protein: CASTLAGAGDTQYF. This rearrangement joins TRBV2 to TRBJ2-3; D is possibly TRBD1 (6 bases). Trimming left V 7 bases short and J 6 bases short, with 17 bases between. Germline CDR1 and CDR2: SNHLY and FYNNEI. The CDR3 consists of 14 residues. Full variable domain (missing parts from reference TRBV2 and TRBJ2-3): EPEVTQTPSHQVTQMGQEVILRCVPISNHLYFYWYRQILGQKVEFLVSFYNNEISEKSEIFDDQFSVERPDGSNFTLKIRSTKLEDSAMYFCASTLAGAGDTQYFGPGTRLTVL.

This clonotype was seen ten or more times. This chain links TRBV11-2 with TRBJ1-1; TRBD1 agrees at 7 bases. The CDR3 consists of 14 residues. Losses at the gene ends were 5 bases for V and 4 bases for J; bases not matched to a gene: 7. Germline assignment: CDR1 SGHAT and CDR2 FQNNGV. CDR3 sequence reads: CASSASRGSTEAFF. In nucleotides, the CDR3 is TGTGCCAGCAGCGCGAGCAGGGGGAGCACTGAAGCTTTCTTT.

The J gene is TRBJ2-7, the V gene TRBV27, with TRBD2 as a possible D gene (6 bases). The CDR3 runs to 15 residues. CDR1 is MNHEY and CDR2 is SMNVEV in the germline V gene (reference sequence). Trimming stripped 5 bases from V and 6 bases from J, with 20 bases between. The DNA of the CDR3 is TGTGCCAGCAGTCCGTCGGGACTTTCGCGGGTCGAGCAGTACTTC. This translates into CASSPSGLSRVEQYF.

This clonotype came up many times. The J gene is TRBJ2-1, the V gene TRBV3-1, with D possibly being TRBD2 (5 bases). Germline CDR1 LGHDT, CDR2 YNNKEL (reference sequence). V was shortened by 7 bases and J by 10 bases, with 11 bases between the two germline ends. The CDR3 is 11 residues long. This chain's CDR3 is CASTSSWEQFF. In nucleotides, the CDR3 is TGTGCCAGCACCTCTAGCTGGGAGCAGTTCTTC.

This clonotype was observed a handful of times. The rearrangement uses TRBV19 and TRBJ2-7; 9 bases agree with TRBD2. Germline V lookup: CDR1 LNHDA, CDR2 SQIVND (reference sequence). The CDR3 length is 13 residues. V trimming: 6 bases; J trimming: 4 bases; junction bases outside the gene matches: 4. In DNA, the CDR3 is TGTGCCAGTAGGCGGGAGGGCCTTTACGAGCAGTACTTC. Protein product: CASRREGLYEQYF.

This clonotype was seen at least ten times. The V gene is TRBV5-5, the J gene TRBJ1-4, with 7 bases matching TRBD1. V lost 2 bases and J lost 8; bases outside the gene matches: 6. The germline gives CDR1 SGHKS, CDR2 YYEKEE (reference sequence). This CDR3 is built from 14 residues. The DNA of the CDR3 is TGTGCCAGCAGCTTTTGGGGGACAGACGAAAAACTGTTTTTT. Amino acid sequence: CASSFWGTDEKLFF.

This clonotype was seen more than once but under ten times. The chain couples TRBV6-1 to TRBJ1-5; weak D call: TRBD1 (5 bases). This CDR3 region has 14 residues. With 5 bases removed from V and 1 base from J, the gap between germline ends came to 9 bases. The germline CDR1 and CDR2 sequences are MNHNS and SASEGT. The CDR3 DNA sequence: TGTGCCAGCAGTCAACGACAGAGCAATCAGCCCCAGCATTTT. It specifies CASSQRQSNQPQHF.

This chain uses TRBV7-6 with TRBJ1-1, with D perhaps TRBD1 (6 bases). This CDR3 comprises 19 residues. CDR1 and CDR2 from the germline V gene are SGHVS and FNYEAQ. Trimming removed 0 bases from V and 4 bases from J, with 24 bases in between. The CDR3 DNA reads TGTGCCAGCAGCTTAGCTGACTGGCCCCCCGGGGGCGTGGGCACTGAAGCTTTCTTT. This encodes CASSLADWPPGGVGTEAFF.

This clonotype appeared many times. The V and J genes are TRBV27 and TRBJ2-4, with TRBD1 matching 8 bases. V lost 5 bases to trimming and J lost 2 bases; unmatched junction nucleotides: 8. This CDR3 is 16 amino acids long. CDR1 MNHEY and CDR2 SMNVEV come from the germline V gene (reference sequence). The CDR3 DNA reads TGTGCCAGCAGTCCCCGACAGGGGACCCCCAAAAACATTCAGTACTTC. Amino acids: CASSPRQGTPKNIQYF.

In its sample, this clonotype was seen many times. The chain uses TRBV15 and TRBJ2-5, with D unclear. This CDR3 comprises 12 residues. Germline CDR1 is LNHNV and CDR2 is YYDKDF (reference sequence). V was shortened by 3 bases and J by 4 bases, with 6 bases between the two germline ends. CDR3 sequence (DNA): TGTGCCACCAGCAGGGATGCAGAGACCCAGTACTTC. Its translation: CATSRDAETQYF.